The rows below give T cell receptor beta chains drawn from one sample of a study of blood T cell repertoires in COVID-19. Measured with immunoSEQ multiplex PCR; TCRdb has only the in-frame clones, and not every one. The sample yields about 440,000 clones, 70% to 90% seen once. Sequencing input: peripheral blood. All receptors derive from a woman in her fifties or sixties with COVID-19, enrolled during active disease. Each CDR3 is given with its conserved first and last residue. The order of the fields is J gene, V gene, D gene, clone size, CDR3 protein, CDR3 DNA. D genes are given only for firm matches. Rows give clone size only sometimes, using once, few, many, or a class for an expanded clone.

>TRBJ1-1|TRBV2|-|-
CASRSISVGSFTEAFF
TGTGCCAGCAGGTCGATAAGTGTAGGGAGCTTCACTGAAGCTTTCTTT
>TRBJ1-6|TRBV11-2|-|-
CASSLAGGENSPLHF
TGTGCCAGCAGCTTAGCTGGGGGCGAGAATTCACCCCTCCACTTT
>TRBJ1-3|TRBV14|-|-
CASSQTGSSGNTIYF
TGTGCCAGCAGCCAAACAGGAAGCTCTGGAAACACCATATATTTT
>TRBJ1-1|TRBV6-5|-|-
CATKRRRENTEAFF
TGTGCCACCAAAAGGCGCAGGGAGAACACTGAAGCTTTCTTT
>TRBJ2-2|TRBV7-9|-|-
CASSGQFGELFF
TGTGCCAGCAGTGGACAATTCGGGGAGCTGTTTTTT
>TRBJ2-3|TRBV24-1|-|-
CATSAVGLTDTQYF
TGTGCCACCAGTGCGGTGGGGCTCACAGATACGCAGTATTTT
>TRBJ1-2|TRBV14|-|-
CASSYGGGYTF
TGTGCCAGCAGCTACGGGGGTGGCTACACCTTC
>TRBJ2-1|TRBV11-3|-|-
CASSLGLAFGEQFF
TGTGCCAGCAGCTTAGGGCTAGCCTTTGGTGAGCAGTTCTTC
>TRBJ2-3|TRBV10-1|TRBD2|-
CASRKGLSTDTQYF
TGCGCCAGCCGTAAGGGACTAAGCACAGATACGCAGTATTTT
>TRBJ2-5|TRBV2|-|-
CASSGSRGETQYF
TGTGCCAGCAGTGGAAGCCGGGGAGAGACCCAGTACTTC
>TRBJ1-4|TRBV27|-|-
CASSLTGGKLFF
TGTGCCAGCAGTTTAACCGGCGGTAAACTGTTTTTT
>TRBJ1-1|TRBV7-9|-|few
CASSHDRISSGAFF
TGTGCCAGCAGCCATGACAGGATCTCCTCGGGAGCTTTCTTT
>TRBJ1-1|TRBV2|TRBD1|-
CASREGQSVNTEAFF
TGTGCCAGCAGGGAGGGACAGTCTGTGAACACTGAAGCTTTCTTT
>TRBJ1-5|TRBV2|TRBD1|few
CASSDPDRGREPQHF
TGTGCCAGCAGTGACCCTGACAGGGGGCGTGAGCCCCAGCATTTT
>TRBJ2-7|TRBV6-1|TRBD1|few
CASSDHRGDEQYF
TGTGCCAGCAGTGACCACAGGGGTGACGAGCAGTACTTC
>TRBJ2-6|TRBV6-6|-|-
CASSLPGGTGANVLTF
TGTGCCAGCAGTTTGCCAGGGGGGACTGGGGCCAACGTCCTGACTTTC
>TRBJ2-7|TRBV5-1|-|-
CASSLASTTLYEQYF
TGCGCCAGCAGCCTGGCGTCGACAACCCTCTACGAGCAGTACTTC